This T cell receptor beta chain was identified during a study of cytomegalovirus exposure and HLA in healthy donors. The PCR contained 60 Vbeta and 13 Jbeta primers. Profiling relied on immunoSEQ multiplex PCR, and the TCRdb table lists in-frame clones only, not all of them. This table has about 120,000 clones, approximately 77% appearing once. Notes on the study in general: A later analysis showed HLA-associated TCR beta chains outstripping equally common others in clonal expansion. A missense DCLRE1C variant was associated with V- and J-gene trimming of TCR beta chains in a later analysis, and an independent cohort replicated the association. A prior analysis recorded that most TCR beta V segments were productive about 87% or about 30% of the time.

Sampled while nominally healthy, donors likely had unrecorded immune exposures. To note about this clone: Antigen specificity is unknown.

The V end lost 3 bases, the J end lost 5 bases, and 13 bases lay between the germline ends. Germline V gives CDR1 MDHEN, CDR2 SYDVKM. The CDR3 totals 14 residues. Sample: PBMCs. This sequence joins TRBV28 and TRBJ1-1, with D unresolved. This clonotype was obtained from a man aged 45-65 years in good health and CMV-seropositive. CDR3 bases: TGTGCCAGCAGTTTTAACCGAGGAGCAACTGAAGCTTTCTTT. Amino acid sequence: CASSFNRGATEAFF.